This T cell receptor (beta chain) was sequenced in a study of esophageal squamous cell carcinoma under preoperative chemotherapy. Study-level information: TCR repertoires were profiled from both peripheral blood T cells and tumor-infiltrating lymphocytes.

Study conclusions and caveats: After paclitaxel-nedaplatin, abundant clones were more likely to contract than amplify. Peripheral T cells migrating into the tumor appeared to partly supply post-treatment tumor-infiltrating lymphocytes.

In TCRdb, the PCR reads were re-called with MiXCR into one record per CDR3 protein. The sample holds over 13,000 distinct CDR3 sequences, roughly 60% seen once. Time point: before preoperative PTX-NDP chemotherapy. Before surgery, patients were given preoperative paclitaxel-nedaplatin chemotherapy. Trimming cost V 9 bases and J 10 bases, with 16 bases left between them. CDR1 is MNHNS, CDR2 SASEGT, per germline. The CDR3 totals 12 residues. This clonotype was recorded at least ten times. Antigen unknown. A much larger clonotype is one base distant, so this may be a read error. The receptor was isolated from a human donor with esophageal squamous cell carcinoma. The donor label of this sample is uncertain. The specimen was taken from a patient given preoperative chemotherapy. This chain uses TRBV6-1 with TRBJ2-1; no clear D gene. CDR3 sequence: CASSTRPYEQFF. CDR3 nucleotides: TGTGCCAGTTCGACCCGACCCTACGAGCAGTTCTTC.